Below are 5 T cell receptor beta chains sequenced from a single sample in a study of human T cells and chemical hapten exposure. Specified time point: patch test 1, 2 weeks after DPC sensitization. The treatment was: therapeutic diphenylcyclopropenone sensitization with weekly scalp DPC. TCRdb itself ran the RACE reads through MiXCR, one entry per CDR3 protein. The table includes under 200,000 distinct CDR3 sequences, 14% detected once. Sequenced here: whole blood, sampled in connection with sensitization to the hapten diphenylcyclopropenone (DPC). The receptors originated from a woman in her thirties with alopecia areata. Some clones in this sample may be carry-over from other donors' samples.

Many counts were recorded for this clonotype. The rearrangement links TRBV7-9 to TRBJ2-2; D is possibly TRBD1 (6 bases). Trimming pared 5 bases from V and 4 bases from J, leaving 11 bases between. CDR3 length equals 14 residues. Germline V gene data show CDR1 as SEHNR and CDR2 as FQNEAQ (reference sequence). CDR3 loop: CASSPGQTTGELFF. The CDR3 DNA is TGTGCCAGCAGCCCGGGACAAACCACCGGGGAGCTGTTTTTT. Using reference TRBV7-9 and TRBJ2-2 for the parts outside the CDR3, the full variable domain is DTGVSQNPRHKITKRGQNVTFRCDPISEHNRLYWYRQTLGQGPEFLTYFQNEAQLEKSRLLSDRFSAERPKGSFSTLEIQRTEQGDSAMYLCASSPGQTTGELFFGEGSRLTVL.

This sequence joins TRBV29-1 and TRBJ2-3, with D perhaps matching TRBD2 (5 bases). Trimming pared 4 bases from V and 0 bases from J, leaving 11 bases between. In germline, CDR1 is SQVTM, CDR2 ANQGSEA. The CDR3 covers 14 residues. CDR3 nucleotide sequence: TGCAGCGTTGTGGCGGGTACTAGCACAGATACGCAGTATTTT. Protein sequence: CSVVAGTSTDTQYF.

This chain joins TRBV6-6 and TRBJ1-1, with D uncertain. Germline V lookup: CDR1 MNHNY, CDR2 SVGAGI (reference sequence). The CDR3 is made up of 13 amino acids. Trimming cost V 7 bases and J 0 bases, with 9 bases left between them. CDR3 coding DNA: TGTGCCAGCATCCGTTCCGTGAACACTGAAGCTTTCTTT. Translating it yields CASIRSVNTEAFF.

This clonotype was detected many times. This chain connects TRBV7-9 to TRBJ2-7; D is unresolved. CDR3 length equals 13 residues. Trimming removed 6 bases from V and 3 bases from J, with 12 bases in between. Germline V gene data show CDR1 as SEHNR and CDR2 as FQNEAQ (reference sequence). CDR3 region: CASSPDSVYEQYF. In DNA, the CDR3 is TGTGCCAGCAGTCCCGATTCTGTCTACGAGCAGTACTTC.

The V call is TRBV10-2, the J call TRBJ1-4, with D possibly being TRBD1 (5 bases). Germline V gene sequence: CDR1 WSHSY, CDR2 SAAADI. This CDR3 is built from 12 residues. With 7 bases removed from V and 8 bases from J, the gap between germline ends came to 11 bases. The CDR3 DNA follows: TGCGCCAGCATGGGGGGACGGGAAAAACTGTTTTTT. This gives the protein CASMGGREKLFF.